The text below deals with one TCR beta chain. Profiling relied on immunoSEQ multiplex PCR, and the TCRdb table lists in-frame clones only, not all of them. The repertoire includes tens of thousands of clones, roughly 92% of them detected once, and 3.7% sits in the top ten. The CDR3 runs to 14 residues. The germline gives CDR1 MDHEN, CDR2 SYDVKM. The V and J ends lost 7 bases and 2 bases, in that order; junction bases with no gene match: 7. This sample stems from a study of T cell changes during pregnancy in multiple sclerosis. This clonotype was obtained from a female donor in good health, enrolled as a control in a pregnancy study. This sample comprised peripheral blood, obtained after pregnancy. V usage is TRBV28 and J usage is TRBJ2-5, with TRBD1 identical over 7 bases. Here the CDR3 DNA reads TGTGCCAGCACCCCACAGGGGCGGCAAGAGACCCAGTACTTC. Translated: CASTPQGRQETQYF.